This T cell receptor beta chain was documented in a study of T-cell reconstitution after alpha-beta-depleted transplantation in children (dated by TCRdb to about 2016). Some background on the complete study: T-cell immune reconstitution after TCRalphabeta/CD19-depleted allogeneic hematopoietic cell transplantation in children was quantitatively tracked in the study by means of TCR repertoire profiling.

Details on this clonotype: It lacks a known antigen. There are no base qualities to consult, and no much larger clone falls within one base.

The CDR3, cysteine through phenylalanine, is 14 amino acids long. Only the CDR3 DNA is retained, 42 bases long and in frame from the first base. A distance of 17 bases separates the germline ends of V and J, which lose 5 bases and 12 bases respectively. The sample's treatment or condition label is to be understood as: allogeneic hematopoietic cell transplantation with graft depleted of TCRalphabeta T cells and CD19 B cells. The children who served as transplant recipients had been given grafts of TCRalphabeta/CD19-depleted allogeneic hematopoietic cells. Summary of the overall study and its limitations: In some patients, high TCRbeta diversity at day 60 was attributed to recipient T cells and intrathymic progenitors that had survived conditioning. The apparently early alphabetaT-cell count recovery about two months after transplant was reportedly dependent on only several hundred rapidly expanded clones derived from non-depleted graft cells. Hyperexpanded clone frequencies declined over subsequent months; after one year, T-cell counts and TCRbeta diversity were mostly attributed to newly produced T cells.

To prepare the library, PCR was applied. Sequencing instrument: Illumina HiSeq 2500. To normalize quantification of the TCRbeta repertoire, the TCR libraries were built with molecular barcoding that relied on unique molecular identifiers. TCRdb reworked the public reads: Q25 trimming with fastp, MiXCR clone assembly, productive beta chains retained. Every CDR3 protein is listed once, alongside the most common genes and DNA of its rows. This sample holds some 550,000 distinct CDR3 sequences; more than 20% were observed only once. The biggest ten clones account for 14% of the sample. This sample comprised PBMCs, mostly from graft donor cells, obtained 360 days after TCRalphabeta/CD19-depleted stem cell transplant. This sequence originates from a boy in the first two years of life who had a stem cell transplant for acute myeloid leukemia, so the T cells may come from the graft donor. The rearrangement joined TRBV12-3 or TRBV12-4 to TRBJ1-6; matching of 6 bases hints at TRBD1 as the D gene. The DNA reads as follows: TGTGCCAGCAGTCCTACAGGGCCAGAAGGACCCCTCCACTTT. It specifies CASSPTGPEGPLHF.